This T cell receptor (beta chain) was observed in a study of CD8+ T cells in alopecia areata. The study, taken as a whole, reports: Relative to mice, TCR sharing across patients was less clear, a difference possibly HLA-related.

From alopecia areata patients, lesional scalp punch biopsies and peripheral blood were collected. Cell sorting was applied to PBMCs, and CD4+ and CD8+ T cells were collected. RNA was isolated and reverse transcribed to cDNA, the sequencing template. Clones were read by immunoSEQ multiplex PCR, and TCRdb kept only the in-frame ones, dropping some. This table holds approximately 120,000 clones, about 46% found once. CDR3 size: 14 residues. V shed 2 bases and J shed 0 bases, with 7 bases lying between them. Germline CDR1 reads MNHEY; CDR2 reads SVGAGI. With respect to this clone: Its antigen is unidentified.

The rearrangement joins TRBV6-5 to TRBJ2-5; D uncertain. The sequenced material came from NKG2D-low CD8+ T cells sorted from blood. The receptor comes from a human donor with alopecia areata. CDR3 region: CASSYHGYQETQYF. The CDR3 region has the DNA TGTGCCAGCAGTTACCATGGGTACCAAGAGACCCAGTACTTC.